Below, 19 T cell receptor beta chains from the same sample are listed, as sequenced in a study of T cells after yellow fever vaccination. From the 5' RACE reads, TCRdb called clonotypes with MiXCR, one entry per CDR3 protein. Of 550,000 to 750,000 distinct CDR3 sequences listed, roughly 13% are singletons. Sequencing was performed on PBMCs, taken on the day of the yellow fever booster vaccination. These receptors were taken from a man aged 30 to 45 who received the YFV17D yellow fever vaccine.

This rearrangement joins TRBV12-5 to TRBJ2-7; possible D gene TRBD1, 6 bases. CDR3 length: 12 residues. V was cut by 5 bases and J by 6 bases, with 11 bases left in between. Germline V lookup: CDR1 LGHNT, CDR2 FRNRAP. CDR3 in amino acids: CASGTGISEQYF. CDR3 nucleotide sequence: TGTGCTAGTGGTACAGGGATTTCCGAGCAGTACTTC.

The chain employs TRBV7-2 and TRBJ2-7; the D is unclear. This CDR3 has 12 amino acids. CDR1 and CDR2 (germline): SGHTA, FQGNSA. V was cut by 6 bases and J by 7 bases, with 13 bases left in between. CDR3 sequence (DNA): TGTGCCAGCAGTTCAAATCCCCTAGAGCAGTACTTC. Residues: CASSSNPLEQYF. The whole variable domain, filled in from reference TRBV7-2 and TRBJ2-7, reads GAGVSQSPSNKVTEKGKDVELRCDPISGHTALYWYRQSLGQGLEFLIYFQGNSAPDKSGLPSDRFSAERTGGSVSTLTIQRTQQEDSAVYLCASSSNPLEQYFGPGTRLTVT.

The chain recombines TRBV18 with TRBJ2-7; unclear D gene. Germline CDR1 reads KGHSH; CDR2 reads LQKENI. The CDR3 length is 15 residues. V shed 6 bases and J shed 6 bases, with 21 bases lying between them. This CDR3 reads CASSPYPLPSGEQYF. CDR3 DNA: TGTGCCAGCTCGCCGTATCCCCTGCCATCGGGCGAGCAGTACTTC.

The genes are TRBV6-5 and TRBJ1-6; possibly TRBD1 for D (5 bases). Germline CDR1 and CDR2: MNHEY and SVGAGI. The V end was cut by 2 bases, the J end by 5 bases, with 10 bases between. CDR3 size: 15 residues. The CDR3, as DNA: TGTGCCAGCAGTTACATGAAAGGGGATAATTCACCCCTCCACTTT. This translates into CASSYMKGDNSPLHF.

V gene TRBV7-2 combines with J gene TRBJ1-4, with a tentative D call TRBD1 (5 bases). CDR3 size: 16 residues. V shed 4 bases and J shed 5 bases, with 17 bases lying between them. The germline gives CDR1 SGHTA, CDR2 FQGNSA. CDR3 residues: CASSWQVGAGNEKLFF. The CDR3 DNA sequence: TGTGCCAGCAGCTGGCAAGTTGGGGCGGGAAATGAAAAACTGTTTTTT.

This clonotype appeared a few times. The chain uses TRBV7-8 and TRBJ1-6, with D possibly being TRBD1 (5 bases). Deletions cut 1 base from V and 6 bases from J, with 16 bases between. Germline CDR1 SGHVS, CDR2 FQNEAQ. The CDR3 sequence is 17 residues long. CDR3 protein: CASSLESPFGGNSPLHF. In DNA form, the CDR3 reads TGTGCCAGCAGCTTAGAGTCTCCTTTTGGGGGTAATTCACCCCTCCACTTT. The complete variable domain, with remaining parts taken from reference TRBV7-8 and TRBJ1-6, reads GAGVSQSPRYKVAKRGQDVALRCDPISGHVSLFWYQQALGQGPEFLTYFQNEAQLDKSGLPSDRFFAERPEGSVSTLKIQRTQQEDSAVYLCASSLESPFGGNSPLHFGNGTRLTVT.

The chain recombines TRBV12-5 with TRBJ2-4, with D possibly called TRBD1 or TRBD2 (5 bases each). The V end was cut by 1 base, the J end by 1 base, with 14 bases between. The CDR3 extends over 17 amino acids. The germline CDR1 and CDR2 sequences are LGHNT and FRNRAP. The CDR3 loop is CASGLEWGLRAKNIQYF. The CDR3 nucleotides read TGTGCTAGTGGTTTGGAGTGGGGGTTAAGGGCCAAAAACATTCAGTACTTC.

The chain joins TRBV15 to TRBJ2-7, with 8 bases that match TRBD2. This CDR3 comprises 16 residues. The junction had 11 bases not matched to a gene; V was cut back by 3 bases and J by 4 bases. CDR1 is LNHNV and CDR2 is YYDKDF in the germline V gene (reference sequence). The CDR3 coding sequence is TGTGCCACCAGCAGGGAAATCCGGGCGGGAGGTTACGAGCAGTACTTC. Its translation is CATSREIRAGGYEQYF. Based on the CDR3 plus reference TRBV15 and TRBJ2-7, the full variable domain is DAMVIQNPRYQVTQFGKPVTLSCSQTLNHNVMYWYQQKSSQAPKLLFHYYDKDFNNEADTPDNFQSRRPNTSFCFLDIRSPGLGDTAMYLCATSREIRAGGYEQYFGPGTRLTVT.

The genes are TRBV5-1 and TRBJ2-1; 12 positions match TRBD2. V lost 0 bases, J lost 7 bases, and 8 bases stayed unmatched. The CDR3 has 17 amino acids. Germline-derived CDR1 and CDR2 are SGHRS and YFSETQ. CDR3 nucleotide sequence: TGCGCCAGCAGCTTGGAGTATGCTAGCGGGAGGGGGAATGAGCAGTTCTTC. Residues: CASSLEYASGRGNEQFF.

The chain employs TRBV6-5 and TRBJ2-1; D is possibly TRBD2 (6 bases). Trimming shortened V by 1 base and J by 9 bases, and 19 bases separated the two germline ends. Germline CDR1 is MNHEY and CDR2 is SVGAGI. The CDR3 loop spans 16 amino acids. CDR3 region: CASSYFPQTSFGEQFF. The CDR3 DNA reads as TGTGCCAGCAGTTACTTCCCCCAGACTAGTTTCGGTGAGCAGTTCTTC.

This clonotype was observed a handful of times. The chain carries TRBV10-3 and TRBJ2-5, with D perhaps TRBD2 (6 bases). V was pared by 2 bases and J by 3 bases, with 13 bases between. Germline loops: CDR1 ENHRY, CDR2 SYGVKD. This CDR3 region has 15 residues. CDR3 amino acids: CAISEVGLSEETQYF. Written as DNA, the CDR3 is TGTGCCATCAGTGAGGTGGGACTTTCAGAAGAGACCCAGTACTTC.

This sequence joins TRBV5-1 and TRBJ2-1; D might be TRBD2 (5 bases). This CDR3 has 15 amino acids. Trimming removed 0 bases at V and 8 bases at J, with 15 bases between. In germline, CDR1 is SGHRS, CDR2 YFSETQ. CDR3 in DNA: TGCGCCAGCAGCTTGGAAAATCGAGGGAGTTATGAGCAGTTCTTC. This gives the protein CASSLENRGSYEQFF.

This clonotype has just a few counts. This sequence joins TRBV23-1 and TRBJ2-3; D perhaps matches TRBD1 (6 bases). TRBV23-1 is an open reading frame, and its role is uncertain. V lost 7 bases and J 5 bases, leaving 28 bases between the germline ends. The CDR3 runs to 18 residues. The CDR3 nucleotides are TGCGCCAGCAAACCACCCAGGGGAAGAGCCGGTGGGGGAGATACGCAGTATTTT. Translation gives CASKPPRGRAGGGDTQYF.

Only a few counts were recorded for this clonotype. The rearrangement uses TRBV12-3 or TRBV12-4 and TRBJ2-7; D might be TRBD2 (6 bases). V shed 6 bases and J shed 2 bases, with 17 bases lying between them. The CDR3 length is 15 residues. The CDR3 DNA sequence: TGTGCCAGCAGCCTCGGGAGAAGGGCTACCTACGAGCAGTACTTC. This encodes CASSLGRRATYEQYF.

This clonotype occurred a few times. The V and J genes are TRBV7-9 and TRBJ1-1; 9 bases line up with TRBD1. The trim removed 5 bases at V and 3 bases at J, leaving 10 bases unmatched. The CDR3 is 16 amino acids. CDR1 SEHNR and CDR2 FQNEAQ come from the germline V gene (reference sequence). CDR3 sequence: CASSRPRTGADTEAFF. The CDR3, as DNA: TGTGCCAGCAGCCGCCCGAGGACAGGGGCTGACACTGAAGCTTTCTTT.

This chain joins TRBV20-1 and TRBJ2-3; 9 bases agree with TRBD2. J was trimmed by 6 bases and V by 4 bases; bases with no gene match: 11. The CDR3 is 15 amino acids. CDR1 is DFQATT and CDR2 is SNEGSKA in the germline V gene (reference sequence). The DNA of the CDR3 is TGCAGTGCTAATAGCGGGAGTGGGGGGGCGGATACGCAGTATTTT. The encoded protein is CSANSGSGGADTQYF.

This chain connects TRBV7-2 to TRBJ1-5; no reliable D call. This CDR3 contains 14 residues. Germline V gives CDR1 SGHTA, CDR2 FQGNSA. The ends were cut back, 2 bases at V and 1 base at J, with 6 bases in the middle. CDR3 in DNA: TGTGCCAGCAGCTTATCCAACAGCAATCAGCCCCAGCATTTT. This translates into CASSLSNSNQPQHF.

The chain joins TRBV29-1 to TRBJ1-5, with TRBD1 matching over 7 bases. The germline V gene encodes CDR1 SQVTM and CDR2 ANQGSEA. CDR3 length: 13 residues. Losses at the gene ends were 5 bases for V and 4 bases for J; bases not matched to a gene: 5. CDR3 loop: CSVSGQENQPQHF. The CDR3 coding sequence is TGCAGCGTTTCTGGACAGGAAAATCAGCCCCAGCATTTT. Full variable domain (missing parts from reference TRBV29-1 and TRBJ1-5): SAVISQKPSRDICQRGTSLTIQCQVDSQVTMMFWYRQQPGQSLTLIATANQGSEATYESGFVIDKFPISRPNLTFSTLTVSNMSPEDSSIYLCSVSGQENQPQHFGDGTRLSIL.

The J gene is TRBJ2-1, the V gene TRBV10-3; 14 bases fit TRBD2. Germline lookup yields CDR1 ENHRY and CDR2 SYGVKD. V trimming: 4 bases; J trimming: 6 bases; junction bases outside the gene matches: 8. The CDR3 covers 17 residues. CDR3 residues: CAISAGTSGSMGNEQFF. The CDR3 bases are TGTGCCATCAGTGCAGGGACTAGCGGGAGTATGGGCAATGAGCAGTTCTTC.